The 30 T cell receptor beta chains given below trace back to one sample, sequenced in a study of cytomegalovirus exposure and HLA in healthy donors. PCR used 60 Vbeta primers and 13 Jbeta primers. Profiling relied on immunoSEQ multiplex PCR, and the TCRdb table lists in-frame clones only, not all of them. The data contain some 110,000 clones, 70% to 85% of them singletons. The sample consisted of PBMCs. These receptor sequences come from a man aged 50-60 years in good health and CMV-seropositive.

The rearrangement links TRBV6-5 to TRBJ1-5; D is possibly TRBD1 (5 bases). There are 16 residues in the CDR3. Trimming stripped 0 bases from V and 5 bases from J, with 14 bases between. Per germline, CDR1 MNHEY and CDR2 SVGAGI. This chain's CDR3 is CASSYSTGHRYQPQHF. CDR3 nucleotides: TGTGCCAGCAGTTACTCGACCGGACACCGGTATCAGCCCCAGCATTTT.

Worth noting for this clone: The sample has other DNA sequences that encode this CDR3 too. The chain is built from TRBV20-1 and TRBJ1-1; D gene unclear. From germline, CDR1 is DFQATT and CDR2 SNEGSKA (reference sequence). The V end lost 2 bases, the J end lost 5 bases, and 6 bases lay between the germline ends. This CDR3 is built from 11 residues. The CDR3, as DNA: TGCAGTGCTAGATCCGGGACTGAAGCTTTCTTT. This encodes CSARSGTEAFF.

V gene TRBV30 combines with J gene TRBJ1-6; a weak D match, TRBD1 (5 bases). Germline V gene data show CDR1 as GTSNPN and CDR2 as SVGIG (reference sequence). The CDR3 is 12 amino acids. Trimming removed 5 bases at V and 9 bases at J, with 11 bases between. CDR3 nucleotide sequence: TGTGCCTGGGACGCGGGACGTTCACCCCTCCACTTT. This gives the protein CAWDAGRSPLHF. The whole variable domain, filled in from reference TRBV30 and TRBJ1-6, reads SQTIHQWPATLVQPVGSPLSLECTVEGTSNPNLYWYRQAAGRGLQLLFYSVGIGQISSEVPQNLSASRPQDRQFILSSKKLLLSDSGFYLCAWDAGRSPLHFGNGTRLTVT.

DNA for the CDR3: TGTGCCAGCACAACAACGGGGAGCACCTACAATGAGCAGTTCTTC. Protein product: CASTTTGSTYNEQFF. V is TRBV6-1 and J is TRBJ2-1; D is possibly TRBD2 (5 bases). V shed 7 bases and J shed 2 bases, with 15 bases lying between them. The CDR3 contains 15 residues. Per the germline V gene, CDR1 is MNHNS and CDR2 is SASEGT.

The chain uses TRBV12-5 and TRBJ2-7, with TRBD1 matching over 9 bases. With 7 bases clipped from V and 7 bases from J, the junction kept 5 bases outside the gene matches. The CDR3 runs to 12 residues. Germline V CDR1 and CDR2: LGHNT, FRNRAP. The DNA for the CDR3 is TGTGCTAGTGCCATCGGACAGGGGGAGCAGTACTTC. Amino acid sequence: CASAIGQGEQYF. The variable domain in full, with the rest retrieved from reference TRBV12-5 and TRBJ2-7, is DARVTQTPRHKVTEMGQEVTMRCQPILGHNTVFWYRQTMMQGLELLAYFRNRAPLDDSGMPKDRFSAEMPDATLATLKIQPSEPRDSAVYFCASAIGQGEQYFGPGTRLTVT.

V and J are TRBV27 and TRBJ2-7, with a weak D call TRBD2 (6 bases). There are 15 residues in the CDR3. Trimming shortened V by 5 bases and J by 4 bases, and 18 bases separated the two germline ends. Germline loops: CDR1 MNHEY, CDR2 SMNVEV (reference sequence). CDR3 loop: CASSTHSGPKYEQYF. The CDR3 bases are TGTGCCAGCAGTACCCATAGCGGTCCTAAATACGAGCAGTACTTC.

Written as DNA, the CDR3 is TGCAGCGTGGGACTAGCGGGGGGTATCTACACAGATACGCAGTATTTT. Translated: CSVGLAGGIYTDTQYF. This chain joins TRBV29-1 and TRBJ2-3, with 15 bases aligning to TRBD2. The ends lost 6 bases at V and 2 bases at J; junction bases unmatched: 6. CDR1 and CDR2 (germline): SQVTM, ANQGSEA. This CDR3 is built from 16 residues.

The CDR3 region is CASSWDRREETQYF. The CDR3, as DNA: TGCGCCAGCAGCTGGGACAGGCGAGAAGAGACCCAGTACTTC. The chain uses TRBV5-1 and TRBJ2-5, with 8 bases identical to TRBD1. The CDR3 runs 14 residues. The V segment lost 3 bases and the J segment 3 bases; nucleotides outside the gene matches: 4. Germline assignment: CDR1 SGHRS and CDR2 YFSETQ.

The V and J genes are TRBV28 and TRBJ1-2; D call uncertain. Germline V gene data show CDR1 as MDHEN and CDR2 as SYDVKM. This CDR3 comprises 13 residues. V was clipped by 4 bases and J by 4 bases, with 10 bases between them. CDR3 DNA: TGTGCCAGCAGTTCCCCCCTAGGCTATGGCTACACCTTC. This codes for CASSSPLGYGYTF.

Remarks on this clone: This sample also contains other DNA sequences that code for the same CDR3. The V gene is TRBV30, the J gene TRBJ2-3; TRBD1 matches at 8 bases. V lost 5 bases to trimming and J lost 2 bases; unmatched junction nucleotides: 3. CDR3 length equals 13 residues. The V gene's germline CDR1 is GTSNPN and CDR2 SVGIG (reference sequence). The CDR3 is CAWGQGNTDTQYF. DNA of the CDR3: TGTGCCTGGGGACAGGGAAACACAGATACGCAGTATTTT.

The chain joins TRBV4-1 to TRBJ2-3, with 9 bases fitting TRBD1. Germline-derived CDR1 and CDR2 are MGHRA and YSYEKL. The CDR3 has 18 amino acids. Trimming at V came to 1 base and at J to 2 bases, leaving 10 bases not matched to a gene. The CDR3 DNA is TGCGCCAGCAGCCAAGGGCTCAAACAGGGGGCCTACACAGATACGCAGTATTTT. Translated, it gives CASSQGLKQGAYTDTQYF.

The chain couples TRBV12-5 to TRBJ2-7, with D unresolved. V lost 6 bases, J lost 3 bases, and 9 bases lay in between. CDR3 length: 12 residues. Germline V gene sequence: CDR1 LGHNT, CDR2 FRNRAP. In DNA, the CDR3 is TGTGCTAGTGGAATAGCCAACTACGAGCAGTACTTC. It yields the protein CASGIANYEQYF.

The chain is built from TRBV6-1 and TRBJ1-1; a possible D gene is TRBD1 (6 bases). Germline CDR1 and CDR2: MNHNS and SASEGT. V was trimmed by 5 bases and J by 11 bases, leaving 18 bases between them. This CDR3 has 13 amino acids. CDR3 loop: CASSLGARTRAFF. As DNA, the CDR3 is TGTGCCAGCAGTCTGGGGGCGCGGACCAGGGCTTTCTTT.

The V and J genes are TRBV7-8 and TRBJ1-3; TRBD1 aligns across 7 bases. With V trimmed by 4 bases and J by 0 bases, 12 bases remained unmatched. Germline loops: CDR1 SGHVS, CDR2 FQNEAQ. The length of the CDR3 is 18 residues. For the CDR3, the DNA is TGTGCCAGCAGCTGGGGTTCGGGACAGAAAACCTCTGGAAACACCATATATTTT. Protein sequence: CASSWGSGQKTSGNTIYF.

The chain combines TRBV5-1 with TRBJ2-2, with TRBD1 identical over 7 bases. Trimming removed 4 bases from V and 5 bases from J; junction bases left unmatched: 14. CDR1 is SGHRS, CDR2 YFSETQ, per germline. The CDR3 covers 17 residues. CDR3 nucleotides: TGCGCCAGCAGCCAGGCCCTGTATGCGGACAGGACCGGGGAGCTGTTTTTT. Its translation is CASSQALYADRTGELFF.

DNA of the CDR3: TGTGCCAGCAGTCACTATCCGGGACAGGCAAGCACCTTC. Protein sequence: CASSHYPGQASTF. The J gene is TRBJ1-2, the V gene TRBV28; 8 bases are shared with TRBD1. Trimming took 5 bases from V and 13 from J; bases not matched to a gene: 12. The CDR3 runs to 13 residues. The V gene's germline CDR1 is MDHEN and CDR2 SYDVKM.

Comments on this clone: Additional DNA sequences in this sample encode the identical CDR3. The V call is TRBV6-5, the J call TRBJ2-3, with D perhaps TRBD1 (5 bases). The CDR3 covers 11 residues. Trimming stripped 6 bases from V and 5 bases from J, with 6 bases between. Germline CDR1 MNHEY, CDR2 SVGAGI. CDR3 nucleotides: TGTGCCAGCAGAAGGGGAGATACGCAGTATTTT. Amino acids: CASRRGDTQYF.

Written as DNA, the CDR3 is TGTGCCAGCAGTGAAAGGCGGATCGGGGAGACCCAGTACTTC. Translating gives CASSERRIGETQYF. The chain has TRBV2 and TRBJ2-5; D is undetermined. V gave up 2 bases and J gave up 5 bases, with 12 bases separating them. Germline-derived CDR1 and CDR2 are SNHLY and FYNNEI. The CDR3 extends over 14 amino acids. The whole variable domain, remainder taken from reference TRBV2 and TRBJ2-5, is EPEVTQTPSHQVTQMGQEVILRCVPISNHLYFYWYRQILGQKVEFLVSFYNNEISEKSEIFDDQFSVERPDGSNFTLKIRSTKLEDSAMYFCASSERRIGETQYFGPGTRLLVL.

This chain connects TRBV7-2 to TRBJ1-3, with 8 nucleotides matching TRBD1. Unmatched junction bases numbered 6, after V lost 7 bases and J lost 4 bases. CDR1 and CDR2 from the germline V gene are SGHTA and FQGNSA. CDR3 length: 14 amino acids. This CDR3 is CASNPGGAGNTIYF. The CDR3, as DNA: TGTGCCAGCAACCCAGGGGGCGCGGGAAACACCATATATTTT.

This chain joins TRBV29-1 and TRBJ1-3; TRBD1 is a possible D gene (6 bases). The CDR3 length is 15 residues. Trimming left V 5 bases short and J 5 bases short, with 19 bases between. The germline V gene encodes CDR1 SQVTM and CDR2 ANQGSEA. CDR3 coding DNA: TGCAGCGTTCCTCCAGAGTGTACAGGGAGAAACACCATATATTTT. It translates to CSVPPECTGRNTIYF.

The chain links TRBV29-1 to TRBJ2-7, with TRBD2 matching over 9 bases. CDR1 is SQVTM and CDR2 is ANQGSEA in the germline V gene. The CDR3 runs 17 residues. The V and J ends lost 2 bases and 7 bases, in that order; junction bases with no gene match: 18. The CDR3 nucleotides are TGCAGCGTTGAACCGTCGCCCCCGGCGGGAGGGCCGGGTGAGCAGTACTTC. Translated: CSVEPSPPAGGPGEQYF.

The chain links TRBV28 to TRBJ1-5, with D maybe TRBD1 (6 bases). Germline lookup yields CDR1 MDHEN and CDR2 SYDVKM. Trimming left V 6 bases short and J 4 bases short, with 28 bases between. There are 19 residues in the CDR3. CDR3 residues: CASRPVGHRGNRENQPQHF. CDR3 coding DNA: TGTGCCAGCAGACCCGTAGGGCATCGGGGCAACAGGGAAAATCAGCCCCAGCATTTT.

The chain carries TRBV7-9 and TRBJ2-1; D is possibly TRBD2 (5 bases). The germline CDR1 and CDR2 sequences are SEHNR and FQNEAQ (reference sequence). CDR3 length: 15 amino acids. Trimming left V 2 bases short and J 6 bases short, with 14 bases between. The CDR3 spells CASSLSSTVVNEQFF. The CDR3, as DNA: TGTGCCAGCAGCTTATCTAGCACGGTAGTCAATGAGCAGTTCTTC. The complete variable domain, with remaining parts taken from reference TRBV7-9 and TRBJ2-1, reads DTGVSQNPRHKITKRGQNVTFRCDPISEHNRLYWYRQTLGQGPEFLTYFQNEAQLEKSRLLSDRFSAERPKGSFSTLEIQRTEQGDSAMYLCASSLSSTVVNEQFFGPGTRLTVL.

The chain uses TRBV18 and TRBJ2-3; D may be TRBD2 (6 bases). CDR3 length: 13 residues. Germline values: CDR1 KGHSH, CDR2 LQKENI. The V gene lost 3 bases and the J gene lost 5 bases, with 9 bases spanning the gap. The CDR3 DNA is TGTGCCAGCTCACCCCCGGGGGAAGATACGCAGTATTTT. Amino acids: CASSPPGEDTQYF.

By sample fraction, this clone is medium-sized. The chain recombines TRBV29-1 with TRBJ1-2, with D unclear. V was clipped by 4 bases and J by 2 bases, with 14 bases between them. The CDR3 extends over 14 amino acids. Per the germline V gene, CDR1 is SQVTM and CDR2 is ANQGSEA. CDR3 residues: CSVGTPGRNYGYTF. DNA for the CDR3: TGCAGCGTTGGGACTCCTGGTCGCAACTATGGCTACACCTTC.

The chain carries TRBV5-4 and TRBJ2-1; TRBD2 matches at 8 bases. J was trimmed by 6 bases and V by 4 bases; bases with no gene match: 9. Germline CDR1 and CDR2: SGHNT and YYREEE (reference sequence). The CDR3 has 15 residues. The CDR3 region has the DNA TGTGCCAGCAGCACCCAGCGGGGGATTGCCAATGAGCAGTTCTTC. This gives the protein CASSTQRGIANEQFF. The full variable domain, its missing parts supplied by reference TRBV5-4 and TRBJ2-1, is ETGVTQSPTHLIKTRGQQVTLRCSSQSGHNTVSWYQQALGQGPQFIFQYYREEENGRGNFPPRFSGLQFPNYSSELNVNALELDDSALYLCASSTQRGIANEQFFGPGTRLTVL.

The V and J genes are TRBV7-2 and TRBJ1-1; D remains ambiguous. Trimming stripped 3 bases from V and 5 bases from J, with 4 bases between. This CDR3 spans 11 amino acids. Germline CDR1 and CDR2: SGHTA and FQGNSA. The chain's CDR3 is CASSFYTEAFF. The DNA of the CDR3 is TGTGCCAGCAGCTTTTATACTGAAGCTTTCTTT.

This rearrangement joins TRBV6-5 to TRBJ2-7; tentative D call: TRBD1 (6 bases). The CDR3 loop spans 15 amino acids. CDR1 is MNHEY and CDR2 is SVGAGI in the germline V gene. V lost 2 bases and J 4 bases, leaving 15 bases between the germline ends. The CDR3 is CASSYLPLGAYEQYF. The CDR3 coding sequence is TGTGCCAGCAGTTACCTTCCTTTGGGGGCATACGAGCAGTACTTC.

The chain links TRBV30 to TRBJ2-5, with D possibly being TRBD1 (6 bases). The closer fit of TRBJ2-7 to the DNA end suggests the J call may be wrong. The CDR3 has 12 residues. CDR1 GTSNPN and CDR2 SVGIG come from the germline V gene (reference sequence). This chain's CDR3 is CAWRQGAYEQYF. The CDR3 region has the DNA TGTGCCTGGAGACAGGGTGCGTACGAGCAGTACTTC.

The V and J genes are TRBV7-2 and TRBJ1-1; D perhaps matches TRBD1 (6 bases). V gave up 1 base and J gave up 5 bases, with 14 bases separating them. The CDR3 runs 15 residues. In germline, CDR1 is SGHTA, CDR2 FQGNSA. Here the CDR3 reads CASSLEAQGGTEAFF. The CDR3 DNA follows: TGTGCCAGCAGCTTAGAGGCACAGGGTGGTACTGAAGCTTTCTTT.